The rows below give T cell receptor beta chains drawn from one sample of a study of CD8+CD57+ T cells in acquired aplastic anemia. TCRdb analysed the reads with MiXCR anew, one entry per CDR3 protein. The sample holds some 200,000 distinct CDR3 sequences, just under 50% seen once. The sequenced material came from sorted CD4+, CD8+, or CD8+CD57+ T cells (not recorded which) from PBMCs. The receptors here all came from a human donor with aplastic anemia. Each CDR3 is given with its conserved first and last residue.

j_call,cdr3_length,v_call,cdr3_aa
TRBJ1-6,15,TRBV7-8,CASNWGDREESPLHF
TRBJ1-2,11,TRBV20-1,CSALDSYGYTF
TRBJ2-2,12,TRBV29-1,CSVEGGTGELFF
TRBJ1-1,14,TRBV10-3,CAINRGQGDDEAFF
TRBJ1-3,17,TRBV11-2,CASSFSSTRSSGNTIYF
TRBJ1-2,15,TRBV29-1,CSARASGPRDYGYTF
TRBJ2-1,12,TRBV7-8,CASFESAHEQFF
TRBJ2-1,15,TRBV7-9,CASSLGTTGIGERFF
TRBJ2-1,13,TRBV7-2,CASSFEYSNEQFF
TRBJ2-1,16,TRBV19,CASSVSGTRSYNEQFF
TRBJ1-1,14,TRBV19,CASSTDRLNTEAFF
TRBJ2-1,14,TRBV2,CASSGLAGVGEQFF
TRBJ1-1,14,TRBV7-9,CASSSGTWGTEAFF
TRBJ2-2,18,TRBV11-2,CASSPRRGLTLFTGELFF
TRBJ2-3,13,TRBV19,CASRQGAGDTQYF
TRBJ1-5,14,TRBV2,CASRETVINQPQHF
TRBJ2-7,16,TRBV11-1,CASSRIGTGGVYEQYF
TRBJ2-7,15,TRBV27,CASSPVSGIWDEQYF
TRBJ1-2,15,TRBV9,CASSVGGTGQRGYTF
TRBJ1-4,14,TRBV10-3,CAISETGPNEKLFF
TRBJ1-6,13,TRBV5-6,CASGGQNNSPLHF
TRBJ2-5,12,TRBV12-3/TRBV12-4,CASSRDGETQYF
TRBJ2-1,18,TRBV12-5,CASGLGRGLAGEGNEQFF
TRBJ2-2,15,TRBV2,CASRGTGGSTGELFF
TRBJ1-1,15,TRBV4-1,CASSSPGQENTEAFF
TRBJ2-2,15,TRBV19,CASTRLWGGTGELFF
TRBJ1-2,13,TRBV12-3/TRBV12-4,CASRTQGDYGYTF
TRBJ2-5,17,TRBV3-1,CASSQVWEQIWGETQYF
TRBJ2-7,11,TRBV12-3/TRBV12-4,CASSSFSEQYF
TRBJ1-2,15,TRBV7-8,CASSNRGTGGSGYTF
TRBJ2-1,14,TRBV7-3,CASSLSSDSNEQFF
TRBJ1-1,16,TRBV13,CASSLVRRQPNTEAFF
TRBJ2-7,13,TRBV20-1,CSARAAATNEQYF
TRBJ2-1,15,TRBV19,CASSRDRLRYNEQFF
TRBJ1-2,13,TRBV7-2,CASRPTGHYGYTF
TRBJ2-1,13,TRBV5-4,CASSLAEVNEQFF
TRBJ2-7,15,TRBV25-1,CASSLHPTGRYEQYF
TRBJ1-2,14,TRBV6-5,CASSYRPPGGGYTF
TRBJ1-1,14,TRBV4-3,CASSQDLRGVKAFF
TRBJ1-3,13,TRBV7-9,CASSFDGGNTIYF
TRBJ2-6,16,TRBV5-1,CASSLAGQGLANVLTF